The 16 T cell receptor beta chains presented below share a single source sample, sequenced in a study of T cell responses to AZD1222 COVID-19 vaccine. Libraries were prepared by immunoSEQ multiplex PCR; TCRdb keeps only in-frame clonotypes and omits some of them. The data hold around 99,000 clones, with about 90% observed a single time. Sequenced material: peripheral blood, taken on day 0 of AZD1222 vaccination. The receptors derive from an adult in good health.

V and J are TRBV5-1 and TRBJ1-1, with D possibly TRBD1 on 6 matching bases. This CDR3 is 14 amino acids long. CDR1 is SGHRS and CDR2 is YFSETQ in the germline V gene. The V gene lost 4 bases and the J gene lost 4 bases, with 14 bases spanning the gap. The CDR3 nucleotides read TGCGCCAGCAGCCTCTTGGGGGCAGGCACTGAAGCTTTCTTT. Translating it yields CASSLLGAGTEAFF.

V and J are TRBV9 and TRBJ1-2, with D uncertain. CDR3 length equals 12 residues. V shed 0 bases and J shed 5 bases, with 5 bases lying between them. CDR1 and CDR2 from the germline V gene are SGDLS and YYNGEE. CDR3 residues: CASSVGRYGYTF. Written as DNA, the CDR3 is TGTGCCAGCAGCGTAGGGAGGTATGGCTACACCTTC.

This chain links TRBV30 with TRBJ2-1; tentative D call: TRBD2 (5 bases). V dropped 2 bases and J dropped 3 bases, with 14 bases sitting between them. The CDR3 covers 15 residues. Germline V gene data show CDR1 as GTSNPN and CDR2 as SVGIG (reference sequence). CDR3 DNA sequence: TGTGCCTGGAGTCAAGCGACTACTTACTACAATGAGCAGTTCTTC. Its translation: CAWSQATTYYNEQFF.

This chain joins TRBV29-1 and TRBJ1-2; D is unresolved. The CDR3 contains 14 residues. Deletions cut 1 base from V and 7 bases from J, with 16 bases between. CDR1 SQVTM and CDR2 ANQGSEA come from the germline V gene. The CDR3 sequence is CSVEGWGSPGGYTF. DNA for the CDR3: TGCAGCGTTGAAGGATGGGGTTCCCCGGGTGGCTACACCTTC.

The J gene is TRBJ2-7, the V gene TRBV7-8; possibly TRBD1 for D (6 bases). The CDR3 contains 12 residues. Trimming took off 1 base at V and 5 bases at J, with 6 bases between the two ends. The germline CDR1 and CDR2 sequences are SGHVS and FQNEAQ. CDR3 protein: CASSLDRDEQYF. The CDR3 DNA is TGTGCCAGCAGCTTAGACAGGGACGAGCAGTACTTC.

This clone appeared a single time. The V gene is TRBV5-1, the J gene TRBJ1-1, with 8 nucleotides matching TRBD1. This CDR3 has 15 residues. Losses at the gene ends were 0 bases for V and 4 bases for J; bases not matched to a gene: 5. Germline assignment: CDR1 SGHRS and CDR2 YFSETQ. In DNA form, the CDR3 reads TGCGCCAGCAGCTTGGGGACAGGGATAGGCACTGAAGCTTTCTTT. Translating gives CASSLGTGIGTEAFF.

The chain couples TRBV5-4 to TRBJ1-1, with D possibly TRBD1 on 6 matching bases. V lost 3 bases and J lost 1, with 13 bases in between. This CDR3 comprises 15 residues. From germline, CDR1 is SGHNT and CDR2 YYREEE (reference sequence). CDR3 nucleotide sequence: TGTGCCAGCAGCTGGGGGCGGCCGACGAACACTGAAGCTTTCTTT. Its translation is CASSWGRPTNTEAFF.

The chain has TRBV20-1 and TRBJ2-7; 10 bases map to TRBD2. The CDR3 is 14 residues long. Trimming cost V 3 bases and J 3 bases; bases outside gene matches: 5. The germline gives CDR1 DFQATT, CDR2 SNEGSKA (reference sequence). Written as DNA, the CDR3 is TGCAGTGCTAGTTCTAGCGGGAGACTCTACGAGCAGTACTTC. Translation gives CSASSSGRLYEQYF.

In DNA, the CDR3 is TGTGCCAGCAGTGAAACAGGGTCCTACGAGCAGTACTTC. This encodes CASSETGSYEQYF. The chain combines TRBV6-1 with TRBJ2-7, with D possibly being TRBD1 (6 bases). V gave up 2 bases and J gave up 1 base, with 6 bases separating them. Germline V gene lookup returns CDR1 MNHNS and CDR2 SASEGT. CDR3 size: 13 residues.

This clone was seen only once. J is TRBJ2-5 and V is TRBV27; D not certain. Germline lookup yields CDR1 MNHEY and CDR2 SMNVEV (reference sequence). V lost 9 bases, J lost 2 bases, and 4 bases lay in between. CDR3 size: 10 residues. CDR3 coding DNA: TGTGCCAGTACACAAGAGACCCAGTACTTC. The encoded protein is CASTQETQYF.

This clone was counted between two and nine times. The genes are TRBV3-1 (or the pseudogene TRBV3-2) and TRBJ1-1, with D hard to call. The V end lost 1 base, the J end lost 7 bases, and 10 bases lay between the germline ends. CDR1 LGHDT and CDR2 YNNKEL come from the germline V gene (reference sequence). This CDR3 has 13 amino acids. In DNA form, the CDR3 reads TGTGCCAGCAGCCAAGCCCGGCCGTATGAAGCTTTCTTT. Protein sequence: CASSQARPYEAFF.

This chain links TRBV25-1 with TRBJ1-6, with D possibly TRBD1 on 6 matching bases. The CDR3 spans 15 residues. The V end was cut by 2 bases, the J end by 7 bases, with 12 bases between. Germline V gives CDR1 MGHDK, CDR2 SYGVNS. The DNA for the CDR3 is TGTGCCAGCAGTGAACGCCCGGGACAAAATTCACCCCTCCACTTT. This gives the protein CASSERPGQNSPLHF.

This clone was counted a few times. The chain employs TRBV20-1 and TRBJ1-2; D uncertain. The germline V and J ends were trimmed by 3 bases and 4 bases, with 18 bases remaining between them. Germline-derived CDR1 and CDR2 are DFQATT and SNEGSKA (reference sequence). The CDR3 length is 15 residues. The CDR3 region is CSASVYTGDGYGYTF. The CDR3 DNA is TGCAGTGCTAGTGTGTATACCGGGGATGGCTATGGCTACACCTTC.

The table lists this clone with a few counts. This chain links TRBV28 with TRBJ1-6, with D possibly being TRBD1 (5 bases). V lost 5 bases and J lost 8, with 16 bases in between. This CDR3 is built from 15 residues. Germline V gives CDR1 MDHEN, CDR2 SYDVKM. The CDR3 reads CASSRRVLVDSPLHF. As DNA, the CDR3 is TGTGCCAGCAGTCGCAGGGTCTTGGTGGATTCACCCCTCCACTTT.

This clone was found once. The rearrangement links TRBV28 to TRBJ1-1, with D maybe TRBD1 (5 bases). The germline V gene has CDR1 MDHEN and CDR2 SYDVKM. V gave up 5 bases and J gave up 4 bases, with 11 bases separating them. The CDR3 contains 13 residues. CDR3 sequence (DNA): TGTGCCAGCAGTCCCCCCAGGGTCACTGAAGCTTTCTTT. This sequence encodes CASSPPRVTEAFF.

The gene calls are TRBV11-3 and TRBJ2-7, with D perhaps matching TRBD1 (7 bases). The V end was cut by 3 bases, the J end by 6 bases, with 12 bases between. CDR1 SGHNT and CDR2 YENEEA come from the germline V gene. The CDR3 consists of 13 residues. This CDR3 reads CASSFLQGGEQYF. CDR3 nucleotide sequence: TGTGCCAGCAGCTTTCTCCAGGGGGGCGAGCAGTACTTC.